The entry below gives a single T cell receptor (beta chain) sequence along with its context. The V end was cut by 0 bases, the J end by 5 bases, with 16 bases between. The CDR3 sequence is 16 residues long. Germline CDR1 and CDR2: MNHEY and SVGAGI. Assay: immunoSEQ multiplex PCR; the TCRdb copy retains only in-frame clones and omits some. The sample holds some 380,000 clones, around 87% seen once. The data originate from a study of blood T cell repertoires in COVID-19. Study-wide context: Acute and convalescent COVID-19 specimens originated in the United States, Italy and Spain. T cells, B-cell-depleted T cells, or PBMCs supplied cDNA or gDNA.

The chain is built from TRBV6-5 and TRBJ1-2, with D possibly TRBD1 on 6 matching bases. Source material: peripheral blood. The clonotype comes from a man younger than 35 with active or convalescent COVID-19. The CDR3 sequence is CASSYSNRQASYGYTF. The CDR3 DNA is TGTGCCAGCAGTTACTCGAACAGACAGGCCTCGTATGGCTACACCTTC.